The 10 T cell receptor beta chains reported below all come from one sample, sequenced in a study of shared clonotypes between healthy human individuals. Produced via immunoSEQ multiplex PCR; TCRdb's table is partial and in-frame only. The data show fewer than 2.5 million clones, over 85% seen once. Sequenced input: naive CD4+ T cells from PBMCs. The subset was: CD45RA+ positively selected. The receptors were gathered from a man aged 18 to 29 in good health. Some clones in this sample may be carry-over from other donors' samples.

This chain joins TRBV19 and TRBJ1-1; D gene unclear. CDR3 length equals 12 residues. Germline CDR1 reads LNHDA; CDR2 reads SQIVND (reference sequence). V was trimmed by 6 bases and J by 2 bases, leaving 7 bases between them. The CDR3 protein is CASRRVNTEAFF. CDR3 bases: TGTGCCAGTAGGCGGGTCAACACTGAAGCTTTCTTT. The full variable domain, with the rest looked up from reference TRBV19 and TRBJ1-1, is DGGITQSPKYLFRKEGQNVTLSCEQNLNHDAMYWYRQDPGQGLRLIYYSQIVNDFQKGDIAEGYSVSREKKESFPLTVTSAQKNPTAFYLCASRRVNTEAFFGQGTRLTVV.

This clone was recorded only once. V is TRBV18 and J is TRBJ2-7, with D possibly being TRBD1 or TRBD2 (5 bases each). The V gene's germline CDR1 is KGHSH and CDR2 LQKENI. Trimming cost V 3 bases and J 5 bases, with 20 bases left between them. The CDR3 contains 16 residues. The CDR3 spells CASSPTGDLARHEQYF. Here the CDR3 DNA reads TGTGCCAGCTCACCGACCGGGGACCTGGCTCGCCACGAGCAGTACTTC. Full variable domain (rest looked up from reference TRBV18 and TRBJ2-7): NAGVMQNPRHLVRRRGQEARLRCSPMKGHSHVYWYRQLPEEGLKFMVYLQKENIIDESGMPKERFSAEFPKEGPSILRIQQVVRGDSAAYFCASSPTGDLARHEQYFGPGTRLTVT.

The chain carries TRBV28 and TRBJ2-3; TRBD2 matches 9 bases. There are 13 residues in the CDR3. CDR1 is MDHEN, CDR2 SYDVKM, per germline. The trim removed 8 bases at V and 2 bases at J, leaving 2 bases unmatched. The CDR3 loop reads CASLAGNTDTQYF. The DNA of the CDR3 is TGTGCCAGCCTAGCGGGAAACACAGATACGCAGTATTTT.

The V call is TRBV5-1, the J call TRBJ1-2, with a weak D call TRBD1 (6 bases). The germline CDR1 and CDR2 sequences are SGHRS and YFSETQ. The length of the CDR3 is 15 residues. Trimming took off 0 bases at V and 4 bases at J, with 13 bases between the two ends. The CDR3 protein is CASSLGQVSFYGYTF. CDR3 sequence (DNA): TGCGCCAGCAGCTTGGGACAGGTTTCCTTCTATGGCTACACCTTC.

The chain carries TRBV7-9 and TRBJ2-7; D gene uncertain. Trimming shortened V by 1 base and J by 6 bases, and 7 bases separated the two germline ends. Germline values: CDR1 SEHNR, CDR2 FQNEAQ (reference sequence). The CDR3 contains 12 residues. CDR3 nucleotides: TGTGCCAGCAGCTTAGTATCGCTCGAGCAGTACTTC. Amino acids: CASSLVSLEQYF.

Of note for this clone: This sample also contains other DNA sequences that code for the same CDR3. The genes are TRBV6-5 and TRBJ2-3, with a possible D match to TRBD1 (5 bases). Germline values: CDR1 MNHEY, CDR2 SVGAGI. The CDR3 runs to 15 residues. V lost 0 bases and J 2 bases, leaving 9 bases between the germline ends. CDR3 nucleotides: TGTGCCAGCAGTTACTCGGGCAGGGCCACAGATACGCAGTATTTT. Amino acid sequence: CASSYSGRATDTQYF.

This clone has only one observation. The sample carries other DNA sequences with the same CDR3. V and J are TRBV28 and TRBJ2-6; D call uncertain. This CDR3 is built from 14 residues. The germline CDR1 and CDR2 sequences are MDHEN and SYDVKM. V lost 5 bases and J 0 bases, leaving 5 bases between the germline ends. The CDR3, as DNA: TGTGCCAGCAGTCTACTCTCTGGGGCCAACGTCCTGACTTTC. Amino acids: CASSLLSGANVLTF.

Only one count was recorded for this clone. The genes are TRBV18 and TRBJ1-1, with D perhaps TRBD1 (6 bases). The germline V and J ends were trimmed by 3 bases and 5 bases, with 19 bases remaining between them. Germline CDR1 reads KGHSH; CDR2 reads LQKENI. The CDR3 covers 16 residues. The CDR3 loop reads CASSPQGFQGGTEAFF. CDR3 nucleotides: TGTGCCAGCTCACCTCAGGGGTTCCAGGGAGGAACTGAAGCTTTCTTT.

The V call is TRBV7-8, the J call TRBJ1-5, with D possibly TRBD1 on 6 matching bases. The CDR3 has 16 amino acids. Germline values: CDR1 SGHVS, CDR2 FQNEAQ. Trimming removed 2 bases at V and 7 bases at J, with 18 bases between. The DNA for the CDR3 is TGTGCCAGCAGCTTAACCGGGGGGCAGGTAGGCCAGCCCCAGCATTTT. Translating it yields CASSLTGGQVGQPQHF.

The V call is TRBV5-4, the J call TRBJ1-2, with TRBD1 identical over 7 bases. The CDR3 runs 14 residues. Germline CDR1 reads SGHNT; CDR2 reads YYREEE (reference sequence). The J segment lost 2 bases and the V segment lost 3 bases, leaving 4 bases of the junction unmatched. The CDR3 DNA follows: TGTGCCAGCAGCTCGGGACAGAGAAACTATGGCTACACCTTC. This encodes CASSSGQRNYGYTF.